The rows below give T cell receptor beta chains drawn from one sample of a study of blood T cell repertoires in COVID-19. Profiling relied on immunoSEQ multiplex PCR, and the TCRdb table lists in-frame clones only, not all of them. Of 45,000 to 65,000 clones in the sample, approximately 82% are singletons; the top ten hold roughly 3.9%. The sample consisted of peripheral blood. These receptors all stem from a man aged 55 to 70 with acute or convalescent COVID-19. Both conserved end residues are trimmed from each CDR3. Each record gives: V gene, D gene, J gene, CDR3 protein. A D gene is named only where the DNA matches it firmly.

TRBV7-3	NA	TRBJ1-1	ASSFSGQNTEAF
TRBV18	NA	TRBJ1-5	ASSLGGQTQNQPQH
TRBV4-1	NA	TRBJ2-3	ASSQERADTQY
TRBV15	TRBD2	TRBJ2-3	ATSSESSGVSTDTQY
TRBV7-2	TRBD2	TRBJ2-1	ASSSGGAGSYNEQF
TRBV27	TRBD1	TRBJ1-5	ASSPLTGGEYSNQPQH
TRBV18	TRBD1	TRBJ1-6	ASSAFSGTAYNSPLH
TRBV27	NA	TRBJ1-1	ASRQGGQNTEAF
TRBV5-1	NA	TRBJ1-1	ASSYTIGQTEAF
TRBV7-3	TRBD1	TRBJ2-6	ASSPTGEVLT
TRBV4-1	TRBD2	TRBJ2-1	ASSLTSGVSDEQF
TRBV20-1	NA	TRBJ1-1	SASMAVKSNTEAF
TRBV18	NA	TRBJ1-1	ASSVGVMNTEAF
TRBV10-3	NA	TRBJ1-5	AISARDQPQH
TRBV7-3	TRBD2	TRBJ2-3	ASSPYGGGSGDTQY
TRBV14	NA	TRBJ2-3	ASSQFSSTDTQY
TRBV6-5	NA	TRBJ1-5	ASSLRTGSGQPQH
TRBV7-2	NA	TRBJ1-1	ATGKGGYTEAF
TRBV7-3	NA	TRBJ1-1	ASSSRDLSEAF
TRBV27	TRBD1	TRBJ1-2	ASSRQGANYGYT
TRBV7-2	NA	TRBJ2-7	ASSFSSRGSYEQY
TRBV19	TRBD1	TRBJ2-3	ASSPPRGGLETDTQY
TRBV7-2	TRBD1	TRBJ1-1	ASSPGGMNTEAF
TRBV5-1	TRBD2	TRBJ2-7	ASSLQGGLAGAYEQY
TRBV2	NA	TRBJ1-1	ASTQGTEAF
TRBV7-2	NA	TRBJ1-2	ASSLARGEQGGGYT
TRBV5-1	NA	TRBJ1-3	ASSLDRGSGNTIY
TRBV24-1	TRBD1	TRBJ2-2	ATSDSGTGTGGELF
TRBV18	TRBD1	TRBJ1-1	ASSPAGGIRTEAF
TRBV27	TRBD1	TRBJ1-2	ASSRRGQIGPSAGGYT
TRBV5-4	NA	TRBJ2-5	ASSGGGGLKETQY
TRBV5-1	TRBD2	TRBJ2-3	ASSLGSSGGTDTQY
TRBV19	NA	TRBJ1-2	ASSEQQVGYT
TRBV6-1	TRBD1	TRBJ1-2	ASSDPGQGYGYT
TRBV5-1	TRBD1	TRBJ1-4	ASSLAGQSLNEKLF
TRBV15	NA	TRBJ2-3	ATSLGDTYTDTQY
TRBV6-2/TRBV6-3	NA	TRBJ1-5	ASSYVTLQVGENQPQH
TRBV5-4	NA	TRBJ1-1	ASSDTSTGGDTEAF
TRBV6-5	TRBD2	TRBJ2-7	ASQLAGVYEQY
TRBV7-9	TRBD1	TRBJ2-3	ASSLPGQGSTDTQY
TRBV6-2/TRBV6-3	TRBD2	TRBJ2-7	ASSFLAGAIYEQY
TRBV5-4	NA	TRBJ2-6	ASTSRVEANVLT
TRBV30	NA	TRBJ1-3	ALDLTSGNTIY
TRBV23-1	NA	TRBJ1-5	ASSWLQPQH
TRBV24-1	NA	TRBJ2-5	ATSDRDRVVETQY
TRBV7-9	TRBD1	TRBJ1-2	ASSLDRGGDGYT